The 27 T cell receptor beta chains below come from one sample, sequenced in a study of Graves' ophthalmopathy and Graves' hyperthyroidism. Amplified material comprised TCR beta CDR3 regions derived from RNA transcripts. Investigators did first-round RT-PCR with HTBI primers, then second-round multiplex PCR. TCRdb fed the multiplex PCR reads into MiXCR, producing one record per CDR3 protein. This sample has 450,000 to 600,000 distinct CDR3 sequences; approximately 35% occur once, and the top ten carry about 4.6%. The source material was peripheral blood or thyroid tissue (not recorded which). The receptors originated from an adult man with Graves' hyperthyroidism.

The V gene is TRBV7-2, the J gene TRBJ2-7; possible D gene TRBD1, 5 bases. The V and J ends lost 5 bases and 7 bases respectively, with 15 bases between them. The CDR3 extends over 13 amino acids. Germline V gene sequence: CDR1 SGHTA, CDR2 FQGNSA. The CDR3 sequence: CASSRGLPDEQYF. The CDR3 DNA sequence: TGTGCCAGCAGCAGGGGCCTCCCTGATGAGCAGTACTTC. Together with reference TRBV7-2 and TRBJ2-7, the CDR3 gives the full variable domain: GAGVSQSPSNKVTEKGKDVELRCDPISGHTALYWYRQSLGQGLEFLIYFQGNSAPDKSGLPSDRFSAERTGGSVSTLTIQRTQQEDSAVYLCASSRGLPDEQYFGPGTRLTVT.

This clonotype has just a few counts. The gene calls are TRBV5-6 and TRBJ2-5; D unclear. The CDR3 spans 14 residues. Trimming removed 0 bases from V and 5 bases from J, with 11 bases in between. Looked up from germline, CDR1 is SGHDT and CDR2 is YYEEEE. CDR3 sequence (DNA): TGTGCCAGCAGCTTGGGGGTATTAGAGGAGACCCAGTACTTC. Translation: CASSLGVLEETQYF.

This chain uses TRBV5-1 with TRBJ1-2; a possible D gene is TRBD1 (6 bases). The germline V gene encodes CDR1 SGHRS and CDR2 YFSETQ. The CDR3 sequence is 13 residues long. Trimming removed 0 bases at V and 8 bases at J, with 11 bases between. Here the CDR3 reads CASSLGQGIGYTF. The CDR3 DNA reads as TGCGCCAGCAGCTTGGGGCAGGGGATCGGCTACACCTTC.

This clonotype was seen at least ten times. The chain has TRBV20-1 and TRBJ2-7; 7 nucleotides agree with TRBD1. V gave up 0 bases and J gave up 6 bases; unmatched junction bases: 8. Germline V CDR1 and CDR2: DFQATT, SNEGSKA (reference sequence). The CDR3 sequence is 14 residues long. The CDR3 sequence: CSARDSDRTGEQYF. The CDR3 bases are TGCAGTGCTAGAGATTCGGACAGGACGGGCGAGCAGTACTTC.

To note about this clonotype: A read error is likely here: a far larger clone is one base away. This rearrangement joins TRBV2 to TRBJ2-2; D perhaps matches TRBD1 (6 bases). The length of the CDR3 is 14 residues. V shed 9 bases and J shed 0 bases, with 11 bases lying between them. Germline CDR1 is SNHLY and CDR2 is FYNNEI. The CDR3 spells CASWGTPNTGELFF. The CDR3, as DNA: TGTGCCAGTTGGGGGACACCGAACACCGGGGAGCTGTTTTTT. Together with reference TRBV2 and TRBJ2-2, the CDR3 gives the full variable domain: EPEVTQTPSHQVTQMGQEVILRCVPISNHLYFYWYRQILGQKVEFLVSFYNNEISEKSEIFDDQFSVERPDGSNFTLKIRSTKLEDSAMYFCASWGTPNTGELFFGEGSRLTVL.

This clonotype showed up just a few times. The rearrangement links TRBV12-3 or TRBV12-4 to TRBJ2-7, with 10 bases that match TRBD2. The V and J ends lost 4 bases and 6 bases, in that order; junction bases with no gene match: 12. The CDR3 length is 16 residues. Here the CDR3 DNA reads TGTGCCAGCAGTTACTCGACGAGCGGGAGGGCCGCCGAGCAGTACTTC. Amino acids: CASSYSTSGRAAEQYF.

At least ten counts were recorded for this clonotype. DNA of the CDR3: TGTGCCAGCAGTCAGTTGACAGGAAACACTGAAGCTTTCTTT. Translation gives CASSQLTGNTEAFF. This rearrangement joins TRBV28 to TRBJ1-1, with D perhaps TRBD1 (6 bases). Trimming pared 5 bases from V and 2 bases from J, leaving 12 bases between. Germline lookup yields CDR1 MDHEN and CDR2 SYDVKM. This CDR3 has 14 residues.

This clonotype was observed at least ten times. The CDR3 reads CATAEFYEQYF. The CDR3 DNA reads as TGTGCCACTGCCGAGTTCTACGAGCAGTACTTC. This chain connects TRBV10-3 to TRBJ2-7; D is uncertain. Between the trimmed V and J ends, which lost 10 bases and 3 bases, there was a span of 10 bases. Germline V gene data show CDR1 as ENHRY and CDR2 as SYGVKD. CDR3 length: 11 residues.

V usage is TRBV4-1 and J usage is TRBJ1-1, with TRBD1 identical over 10 bases. CDR1 MGHRA and CDR2 YSYEKL come from the germline V gene. With V trimmed by 8 bases and J by 3 bases, 3 bases remained unmatched. The length of the CDR3 is 13 residues. CDR3: CASGDRGHTEAFF. CDR3 sequence (DNA): TGCGCCAGCGGGGACAGGGGTCACACTGAAGCTTTCTTT.

On this clonotype: The junction does not match germline at one end; this may be a read error. The chain couples TRBV7-3 to TRBJ2-7; D is perhaps TRBD1 (6 bases). There are 14 residues in the CDR3. CDR1 is SGHTA, CDR2 FQGTGA, per germline. CDR3 nucleotide sequence: TGTGCCAGCGGCTTGGACCGGGACATCTACGAGCAGTACTTC. It encodes CASGLDRDIYEQYF. Filled out from reference TRBV7-3 and TRBJ2-7, the complete variable domain reads GAGVSQTPSNKVTEKGKYVELRCDPISGHTALYWYRQSLGQGPEFLIYFQGTGAADDSGLPNDRFFAVRPEGSVSTLKIQRTERGDSAVYLCASGLDRDIYEQYFGPGTRLTVT.

The gene calls are TRBV24-1 and TRBJ2-5, with D perhaps TRBD2 (6 bases). V was pared by 2 bases and J by 9 bases, with 21 bases between. CDR1 and CDR2 from the germline V gene are KGHDR and SFDVKD. This CDR3 has 16 residues. The DNA for the CDR3 is TGTGCCACCAGTGATTGGCTACGGGGGAATGAGGAGCCCCAGTACTTC. This encodes CATSDWLRGNEEPQYF.

This clonotype appeared many times. The CDR3 sequence is CASSLWSAFYGYTF. CDR3 DNA: TGTGCCAGCAGTTTATGGTCGGCGTTCTATGGCTACACCTTC. This rearrangement joins TRBV12-3 or TRBV12-4 to TRBJ1-2; D uncertain. Trimming left V 2 bases short and J 4 bases short, with 11 bases between. This CDR3 contains 14 residues.

This clonotype was observed many times. This chain connects TRBV20-1 to TRBJ2-2, with 11 positions matching TRBD2. V shed 1 base, J shed 4 bases, and the junction held 5 bases outside the gene matches. The V gene's germline CDR1 is DFQATT and CDR2 SNEGSKA (reference sequence). The CDR3 consists of 16 residues. Written as DNA, the CDR3 is TGCAGTGCTAGAGGGGTAGCGGGAGGGAGCACCGGGGAGCTGTTTTTT. It codes for CSARGVAGGSTGELFF.

Regarding this clonotype: Just one base apart from a much larger clone, this may be a read error. V gene TRBV7-8 combines with J gene TRBJ2-7; D might be TRBD1 (5 bases). Germline lookup yields CDR1 SGHVS and CDR2 FQNEAQ. Between the trimmed V and J ends, which lost 4 bases and 3 bases, there was a span of 16 bases. This CDR3 contains 15 residues. Written as DNA, the CDR3 is TGTGCCAGCAGCTCAGACAGACCTCCTATCTACGAGCAGTACTTC. Amino acid sequence: CASSSDRPPIYEQYF.

This clonotype came up a few times. The rearrangement links TRBV2 to TRBJ2-2; 7 bases are a match to TRBD2. The CDR3 is 13 residues long. The germline gives CDR1 SNHLY, CDR2 FYNNEI. Trimming took 5 bases from V and 6 from J; bases not matched to a gene: 3. CDR3 in DNA: TGTGCCAGCAGTTCGAGCGGGGCCGGGGAGCTGTTTTTT. Translation: CASSSSGAGELFF.

The chain joins TRBV5-1 to TRBJ2-5; D perhaps matches TRBD2 (6 bases). This CDR3 is built from 16 residues. V was trimmed by 7 bases and J by 2 bases, leaving 21 bases between them. CDR1 and CDR2 from the germline V gene are SGHRS and YFSETQ. As DNA, the CDR3 is TGCGCCAGCCGCGAGATTAAACGGGAGAAGCAAGAGACCCAGTACTTC. This encodes CASREIKREKQETQYF.

Concerning this clonotype itself: The CDR3 carries no conserved terminal phenylalanine or tryptophan, so it likely arises from a read error. Because the CDR3's place on the DNA is in doubt, the DNA is left out and the CDR3 is given as listed by TCRdb. The J gene is TRBJ1-1, the V gene TRBV7-2. Counting both end residues, the CDR3 totals 9 amino acids. Germline V gives CDR1 SGHTA, CDR2 FQGNSA. The CDR3 is CASSRSSSS.

Concerning this clonotype itself: Mismatch with germline at one junction end may stem from a read error. This chain connects TRBV15 to TRBJ2-6, with 8 bases identical to TRBD1. This CDR3 comprises 17 residues. Germline values: CDR1 LNHNV, CDR2 YYDKDF (reference sequence). Here the CDR3 reads CATSRDVDRGVSNVEAF. The CDR3 bases are TGTGCCACCAGCAGAGATGTAGACAGGGGAGTGTCAAACGTTGAAGCTTTC.

This clonotype has ten or more counts. This chain connects TRBV5-8 to TRBJ2-6; D gene unclear. Germline CDR1 is SGHTS and CDR2 is YDEGEE. The CDR3 sequence is 16 residues long. V lost 4 bases to trimming and J lost 2 bases, with 13 bases between them. CDR3 residues: CASSPAGGTGANVLTF. Here the CDR3 DNA reads TGTGCCAGCAGCCCGGCTGGCGGAACTGGGGCCAACGTCCTGACTTTC.

V is TRBV12-3 or TRBV12-4 and J is TRBJ2-3; 10 bases fit TRBD2. J lost 3 bases, V lost 5 bases, and 8 bases had no gene match. This CDR3 spans 16 amino acids. The CDR3 DNA reads TGTGCCAGCAGTCGGACTAGCGGCAGAAATACAGATACGCAGTATTTT. Translation gives CASSRTSGRNTDTQYF.

The J gene is TRBJ1-2, the V gene TRBV2; D is undetermined. Per the germline V gene, CDR1 is SNHLY and CDR2 is FYNNEI. Between the trimmed V and J ends, which lost 4 bases and 1 base, there was a span of 7 bases. The CDR3 length is 13 residues. The CDR3 is CASSVRFNYGYTF. For the CDR3, the DNA is TGTGCCAGCAGTGTACGGTTTAACTATGGCTACACCTTC.

V and J are TRBV7-9 and TRBJ2-7; 8 positions match TRBD2. The CDR3 has 15 residues. J lost 2 bases, V lost 5 bases, and 8 bases had no gene match. CDR1 and CDR2 from the germline V gene are SEHNR and FQNEAQ (reference sequence). CDR3 bases: TGTGCCAGCAGCGTAGGTAATAGCGGGACCTACGAGCAGTACTTC. Encoded protein: CASSVGNSGTYEQYF.

The CDR3 bases are TGCAGCGTTGCTAAACGGGACACCCTCCACTTT. This sequence encodes CSVAKRDTLHF. This chain uses TRBV29-1 with TRBJ1-6, with a tentative D call TRBD1 (6 bases). The CDR3 runs to 11 residues. The germline gives CDR1 SQVTM, CDR2 ANQGSEA. The germline V and J ends were trimmed by 4 bases and 14 bases, with 12 bases remaining between them. The full variable domain, in which reference TRBV29-1 and TRBJ1-6 provide the parts outside the CDR3, is SAVISQKPSRDICQRGTSLTIQCQVDSQVTMMFWYRQQPGQSLTLIATANQGSEATYESGFVIDKFPISRPNLTFSTLTVSNMSPEDSSIYLCSVAKRDTLHFGNGTRLTVT.

The chain uses TRBV29-1 and TRBJ2-7; D is possibly TRBD2 (6 bases). V was cut by 3 bases and J by 2 bases, with 14 bases left in between. The germline CDR1 and CDR2 sequences are SQVTM and ANQGSEA. The CDR3 sequence is 14 residues long. The CDR3 bases are TGCAGCGTTGATGGCGCGGGGCAAACCTACGAGCAGTACTTC. Translation: CSVDGAGQTYEQYF.

In this sample, this clonotype turned up many times. The V call is TRBV11-3, the J call TRBJ2-5, with D hard to call. Trimming left V 8 bases short and J 2 bases short, with 9 bases between. The V gene's germline CDR1 is SGHNT and CDR2 YENEEA. The CDR3 is 12 residues long. This CDR3 reads CASGRPQETQYF. The CDR3 nucleotides read TGTGCCAGCGGCCGGCCTCAAGAGACCCAGTACTTC.

This clonotype was detected only a few times. The rearrangement joins TRBV6-1 to TRBJ1-3; D call uncertain. Deletions cut 2 bases from V and 0 bases from J, with 8 bases between. The V gene's germline CDR1 is MNHNS and CDR2 SASEGT. CDR3 length: 15 residues. The CDR3 DNA reads TGTGCCAGCAGTGAATTTGGGTCCTCTGGAAACACCATATATTTT. Translating it yields CASSEFGSSGNTIYF.

This clonotype was recorded at least ten times. The V call is TRBV12-3 or TRBV12-4, the J call TRBJ1-2; D gene ambiguous. The CDR3 totals 13 residues. V lost 6 bases to trimming and J lost 4 bases, with 12 bases between them. DNA of the CDR3: TGTGCCAGCAGGTTGGACGGCATCTATGGCTACACCTTC. This translates into CASRLDGIYGYTF.